One and the same sample provided the 23 T cell receptor beta chains below, sequenced in a study of shared clonotypes between healthy human individuals. The protocol was immunoSEQ multiplex PCR, while the TCRdb copy is restricted to in-frame clones and leaves out a portion. The sample lists millions of clones; approximately 93% were seen once. The sequenced sample was naive CD4+ T cells from PBMCs. Subset given: CD45RA+ positively selected. These TCRs come from a man younger than 30 in good health. Some clones in this sample may be carry-over from other donors' samples.

The chain links TRBV4-2 to TRBJ1-2, with 9 bases identical to TRBD1. Germline V gives CDR1 LGHNA, CDR2 YNFKEQ. CDR3 size: 16 residues. Trimming at V came to 3 bases and at J to 8 bases, leaving 13 bases not matched to a gene. The CDR3 region has the DNA TGTGCCAGCAGCCAGGGACAGGGTCGGAGGTCTGGCGGCTACACCTTC. Its translation is CASSQGQGRRSGGYTF.

The chain couples TRBV29-1 to TRBJ2-5, with 7 positions matching TRBD1. CDR1 is SQVTM, CDR2 ANQGSEA, per germline. The trim removed 5 bases at V and 2 bases at J, leaving 5 bases unmatched. The CDR3 length is 13 residues. The CDR3 DNA follows: TGCAGCGTTCAGGGACAGCAACAAGAGACCCAGTACTTC. Translated: CSVQGQQQETQYF.

The chain couples TRBV6-4 to TRBJ1-1, with 9 bases that match TRBD1. The CDR3 length is 14 residues. The J segment lost 6 bases and the V segment lost 6 bases, leaving 8 bases of the junction unmatched. CDR1 and CDR2 (germline): MRHNA, SNTAGT. The CDR3 reads CASSGYRGLAEAFF. CDR3 nucleotide sequence: TGTGCCAGCAGCGGGTACAGGGGGCTTGCTGAAGCTTTCTTT.

This clone was detected only once. Other DNA sequences from this sample encode an identical CDR3 as well. This rearrangement joins TRBV27 to TRBJ2-7; the D gene is possibly TRBD1 (5 bases). V was clipped by 2 bases and J by 2 bases, with 7 bases between them. This CDR3 is 13 amino acids long. The germline gives CDR1 MNHEY, CDR2 SMNVEV (reference sequence). The CDR3 reads CASSLQGPYEQYF. The CDR3 DNA is TGTGCCAGCAGTTTACAGGGCCCCTACGAGCAGTACTTC.

J is TRBJ2-5 and V is TRBV6-6; 10 nucleotides match TRBD1. V trimming: 7 bases; J trimming: 4 bases; junction bases outside the gene matches: 6. This CDR3 contains 14 residues. Germline CDR1 reads MNHNY; CDR2 reads SVGAGI (reference sequence). The CDR3 DNA follows: TGTGCCAGCACTCGACAGGGGGCCGGAGAGACCCAGTACTTC. This codes for CASTRQGAGETQYF.

The chain uses TRBV11-2 and TRBJ2-7; D is possibly TRBD2 (5 bases). Trimming cost V 1 base and J 5 bases, with 15 bases left between them. Germline V gene lookup returns CDR1 SGHAT and CDR2 FQNNGV. The CDR3 extends over 15 amino acids. CDR3 coding DNA: TGTGCCAGCAGCTTAGGGACGTGGGCCGGGGACGAGCAGTACTTC. This gives the protein CASSLGTWAGDEQYF.

This chain joins TRBV10-3 and TRBJ1-2; weak D call: TRBD1 (6 bases). This CDR3 region has 13 residues. From germline, CDR1 is ENHRY and CDR2 SYGVKD. The ends were cut back, 2 bases at V and 7 bases at J, with 11 bases in the middle. The CDR3 sequence is CAISEMGAAGYTF. The CDR3 region has the DNA TGTGCCATCAGTGAGATGGGGGCTGCTGGCTACACCTTC.

The chain employs TRBV6-6 and TRBJ1-5; D is uncertain. The CDR3 runs to 12 residues. Trimming stripped 7 bases from V and 8 bases from J, with 12 bases between. In germline, CDR1 is MNHNY, CDR2 SVGAGI (reference sequence). In DNA form, the CDR3 reads TGTGCCAGCACCCTAGCCGGTGAGCCCCAGCATTTT. It encodes CASTLAGEPQHF.

A word on this clone: A read error may produce the germline difference seen at one junction end. The chain is built from TRBV20-1 and TRBJ2-4; D is unclear. CDR1 and CDR2 (germline): DFQATT, SNEGSKA (reference sequence). This CDR3 is built from 10 residues. The CDR3 DNA reads as TGCAGTGCGAGAGATACCCGTCAGTACTTC. It codes for CSARDTRQYF.

The genes are TRBV4-1 and TRBJ2-1; TRBD2 aligns across 10 bases. CDR3 length: 19 amino acids. The V segment lost 4 bases and the J segment 1 base; nucleotides outside the gene matches: 13. Germline CDR1 reads MGHRA; CDR2 reads YSYEKL. Here the CDR3 DNA reads TGCGCCAGCAGCCGCCTTGGGGGGACTAGCGACCAATCCTACAATGAGCAGTTCTTC. Translation gives CASSRLGGTSDQSYNEQFF.

Remarks on this clone: Other nucleotide sequences in the sample specify the same CDR3. The CDR3: CASSFSGQETQYF. The DNA of the CDR3 is TGTGCCAGCAGCTTTAGCGGCCAAGAGACCCAGTACTTC. The chain links TRBV7-9 to TRBJ2-5; the D gene is possibly TRBD2 (6 bases). In germline, CDR1 is SEHNR, CDR2 FQNEAQ (reference sequence). V dropped 3 bases and J dropped 1 base, with 6 bases sitting between them. CDR3 length: 13 amino acids.

The chain links TRBV9 to TRBJ1-5; no firm D call. This CDR3 is 14 amino acids long. CDR1 is SGDLS and CDR2 is YYNGEE in the germline V gene. Trimming took 3 bases from V and 3 from J, leaving 10 bases between them. CDR3: CASSATGSNQPQHF. The CDR3 DNA follows: TGTGCCAGCAGCGCGACCGGGTCCAATCAGCCCCAGCATTTT.

This rearrangement joins TRBV18 to TRBJ1-3; weak D call: TRBD1 (6 bases). The CDR3 contains 18 residues. Germline V gives CDR1 KGHSH, CDR2 LQKENI. Trimming shortened V by 0 bases and J by 0 bases, and 15 bases separated the two germline ends. The CDR3 loop is CASSPPPGRGPSGNTIYF. The CDR3 DNA is TGTGCCAGCTCACCACCGCCAGGCAGGGGCCCCTCTGGAAACACCATATATTTT.

V gene TRBV6-1 combines with J gene TRBJ1-3, with D possibly matching TRBD1 (5 bases). The CDR3 is 15 residues long. V was trimmed by 2 bases and J by 2 bases, leaving 10 bases between them. The germline V gene has CDR1 MNHNS and CDR2 SASEGT. The CDR3: CASSEQRGTGNTIYF. DNA of the CDR3: TGTGCCAGCAGTGAACAACGGGGGACTGGAAACACCATATATTTT.

This clone has just one count. The gene calls are TRBV19 and TRBJ1-5; TRBD1 matches 7 bases. CDR3 size: 17 residues. The V gene end was trimmed by 3 bases and the J gene end by 2 bases; junction bases not matched to a gene: 10. The germline gives CDR1 LNHDA, CDR2 SQIVND (reference sequence). As DNA, the CDR3 is TGTGCCAGTAGTATGGGAGGGGGCCTCCTCGGCAATCAGCCCCAGCATTTT. Protein sequence: CASSMGGGLLGNQPQHF.

The CDR3 here is CAWSVPGANSGANVLTF. In DNA, the CDR3 is TGTGCCTGGAGTGTACCCGGAGCCAACTCTGGGGCCAACGTCCTGACTTTC. The chain employs TRBV30 and TRBJ2-6; D not certain. The germline CDR1 and CDR2 sequences are GTSNPN and SVGIG (reference sequence). V dropped 0 bases and J dropped 0 bases, with 12 bases sitting between them. CDR3 size: 17 residues.

The chain combines TRBV28 with TRBJ1-3; possible D gene TRBD1, 5 bases. The CDR3 spans 15 residues. Trimming shortened V by 7 bases and J by 2 bases, and 15 bases separated the two germline ends. Germline V gives CDR1 MDHEN, CDR2 SYDVKM. CDR3 DNA: TGTGCCAGCACCCGAGACAGCCATCCTGGAAACACCATATATTTT. Amino acid sequence: CASTRDSHPGNTIYF.

The V gene is TRBV29-1, the J gene TRBJ1-1; D possibly corresponds to TRBD1 (5 bases). Trimming left V 6 bases short and J 6 bases short, with 17 bases between. There are 13 residues in the CDR3. The germline gives CDR1 SQVTM, CDR2 ANQGSEA. The CDR3 sequence: CSVTFGGEAEAFF. The CDR3 nucleotides are TGCAGCGTGACGTTTGGGGGAGAGGCTGAAGCTTTCTTT.

This chain links TRBV9 with TRBJ1-1; D call uncertain. Germline V gene sequence: CDR1 SGDLS, CDR2 YYNGEE. This CDR3 has 17 residues. The V and J ends lost 6 bases and 0 bases respectively, with 21 bases between them. CDR3 DNA sequence: TGTGCCAGCACCCCGTTCGGCAACTTAATGATGAACACTGAAGCTTTCTTT. Its protein product is CASTPFGNLMMNTEAFF.

As for this clone: In the same sample, other DNA sequences code for this CDR3. The chain links TRBV11-3 to TRBJ2-7, with TRBD2 identical over 9 bases. After removal of 8 bases from V and 3 bases from J, the junction contained 11 bases not matched to a gene. The CDR3 runs 15 residues. Germline CDR1 reads SGHNT; CDR2 reads YENEEA. The chain's CDR3 is CASSPGLAGIYEQYF. CDR3 DNA: TGTGCCAGCTCGCCCGGGCTAGCGGGGATCTACGAGCAGTACTTC. Together with reference TRBV11-3 and TRBJ2-7, the CDR3 gives the full variable domain: EAGVVQSPRYKIIEKKQPVAFWCNPISGHNTLYWYLQNLGQGPELLIRYENEEAVDDSQLPKDRFSAERLKGVDSTLKIQPAELGDSAVYLCASSPGLAGIYEQYFGPGTRLTVT.

The chain employs TRBV28 and TRBJ1-2, with unresolved D. Per the germline V gene, CDR1 is MDHEN and CDR2 is SYDVKM. V was clipped by 2 bases and J by 13 bases, with 29 bases between them. There are 17 residues in the CDR3. The CDR3 here is CASSLNLGDANRSLGTF. CDR3 DNA: TGTGCCAGCAGTTTAAACCTCGGTGACGCTAACCGGTCCCTCGGCACCTTC.

The J gene is TRBJ2-7, the V gene TRBV28, with D perhaps TRBD1 (5 bases). The length of the CDR3 is 16 residues. Germline CDR1 reads MDHEN; CDR2 reads SYDVKM. Trimming pared 6 bases from V and 4 bases from J, leaving 22 bases between. The CDR3: CASSLGWVKGAYEQYF. CDR3 DNA: TGTGCCAGCAGCCTCGGGTGGGTGAAAGGGGCTTACGAGCAGTACTTC.

This clone occurred once. Here the CDR3 reads CASSIGLADTDTQYF. CDR3 DNA sequence: TGTGCCAGTAGTATCGGGCTAGCCGACACAGATACGCAGTATTTT. The chain links TRBV19 to TRBJ2-3; D possibly corresponds to TRBD2 (5 bases). This CDR3 has 15 residues. Trimming left V 3 bases short and J 2 bases short, with 12 bases between. CDR1 is LNHDA and CDR2 is SQIVND in the germline V gene (reference sequence).